This T cell receptor beta chain emerged from a study of cytomegalovirus exposure and HLA in healthy donors. Findings and caveats of the study: TCR beta V- and J-gene trimming was later associated with a missense DCLRE1C variant. Among the CMV-associated chains, three were confirmed in vitro as specific for CMV antigens. Per a prior analysis, the majority of TCR beta V segments were productive roughly 87% or roughly 30% of the time.

The CDR3 sequence is 13 residues long. V shed 3 bases, J shed 1 base, and the junction held 2 bases outside the gene matches. Germline V CDR1 and CDR2: SQVTM, ANQGSEA. To note about this clone: Antigen unknown.

The PCR made use of 60 Vbeta and 13 Jbeta primers. TCRdb keeps only in-frame clones here, not all; method: immunoSEQ multiplex PCR. The table includes some 30,000 clones, 70% to 85% detected once. The sample consisted of PBMCs. V and J are TRBV29-1 and TRBJ2-7; 8 positions match TRBD1. The origin of this receptor is a young woman in good health and CMV-seronegative. The CDR3 reads CSVETGESYEQYF. In DNA, the CDR3 is TGCAGCGTTGAGACAGGGGAATCCTACGAGCAGTACTTC.